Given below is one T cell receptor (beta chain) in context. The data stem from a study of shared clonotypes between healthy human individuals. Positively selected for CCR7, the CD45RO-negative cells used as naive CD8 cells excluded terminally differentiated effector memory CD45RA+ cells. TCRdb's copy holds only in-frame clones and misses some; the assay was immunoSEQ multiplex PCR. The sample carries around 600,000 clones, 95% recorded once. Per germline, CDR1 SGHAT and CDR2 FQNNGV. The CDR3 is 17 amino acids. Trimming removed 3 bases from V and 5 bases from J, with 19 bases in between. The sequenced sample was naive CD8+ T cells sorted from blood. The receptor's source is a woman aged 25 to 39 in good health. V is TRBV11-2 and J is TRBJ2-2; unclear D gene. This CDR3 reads CASSFYLSTSRTGELFF. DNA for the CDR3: TGTGCCAGCAGCTTTTATCTCTCTACTTCCCGGACCGGGGAGCTGTTTTTT.